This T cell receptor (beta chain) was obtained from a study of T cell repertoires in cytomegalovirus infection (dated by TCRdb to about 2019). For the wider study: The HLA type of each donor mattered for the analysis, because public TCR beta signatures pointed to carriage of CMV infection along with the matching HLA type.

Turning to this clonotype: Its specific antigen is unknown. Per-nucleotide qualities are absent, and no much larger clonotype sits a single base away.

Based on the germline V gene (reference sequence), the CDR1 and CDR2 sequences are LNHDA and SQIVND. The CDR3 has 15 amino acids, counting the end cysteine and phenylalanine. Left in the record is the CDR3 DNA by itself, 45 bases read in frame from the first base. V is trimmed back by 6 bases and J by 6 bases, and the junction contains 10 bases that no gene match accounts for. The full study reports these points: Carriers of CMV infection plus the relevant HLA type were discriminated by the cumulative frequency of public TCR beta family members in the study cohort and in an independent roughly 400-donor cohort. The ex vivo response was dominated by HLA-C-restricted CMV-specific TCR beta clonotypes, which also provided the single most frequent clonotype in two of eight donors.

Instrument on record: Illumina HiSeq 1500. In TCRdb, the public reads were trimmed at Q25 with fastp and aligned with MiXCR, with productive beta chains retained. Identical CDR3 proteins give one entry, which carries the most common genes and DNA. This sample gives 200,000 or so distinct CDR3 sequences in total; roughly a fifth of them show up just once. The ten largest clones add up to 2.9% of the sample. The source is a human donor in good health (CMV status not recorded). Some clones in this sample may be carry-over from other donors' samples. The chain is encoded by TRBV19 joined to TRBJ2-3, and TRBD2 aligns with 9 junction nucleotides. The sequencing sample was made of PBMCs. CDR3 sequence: CASSLSGSTSDTQYF. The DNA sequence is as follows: TGTGCCAGTAGCCTTAGCGGGAGTACCTCGGATACGCAGTATTTT.